Here is one T cell receptor (beta chain) with its context. The data are from a study of cytomegalovirus exposure and HLA in healthy donors. PCR was performed using 60 Vbeta and 13 Jbeta primers. The assay was immunoSEQ multiplex PCR, and TCRdb's table has in-frame clones only and misses some. Seen here are about 170,000 clones, around 86% observed once, and the top ten hold more than 0.9%. The specimen was PBMCs. The clonotype originates from a girl aged 2 to 9 in good health and CMV-seropositive.

Here the CDR3 reads CASKRFPDYNQPQHF. The DNA for the CDR3 is TGTGCCAGCAAGAGGTTCCCCGATTACAATCAGCCCCAGCATTTT. This chain uses TRBV28 with TRBJ1-5; D remains ambiguous. V was shortened by 7 bases and J by 3 bases, with 16 bases between the two germline ends. This CDR3 contains 15 residues. The germline CDR1 and CDR2 sequences are MDHEN and SYDVKM.